The 28 T cell receptor beta chains given below trace back to one sample, sequenced in a study of blood T cell repertoires in COVID-19. The protocol was immunoSEQ multiplex PCR, while the TCRdb copy is restricted to in-frame clones and leaves out a portion. The sample holds 150,000 to 200,000 clones, about four fifths seen once. Sequenced sample: peripheral blood. Receptor source: a woman in her sixties with COVID-19, enrolled during active disease.

This clone was counted many times. The rearrangement joins TRBV19 to TRBJ2-5, with TRBD1 identical over 8 bases. The CDR3 loop spans 14 amino acids. Trimming took 5 bases from V and 3 from J; bases not matched to a gene: 5. Per germline, CDR1 LNHDA and CDR2 SQIVND (reference sequence). CDR3 loop: CASSRAQGEETQYF. In nucleotides, the CDR3 is TGTGCCAGTAGTCGAGCACAGGGGGAAGAGACCCAGTACTTC.

The chain combines TRBV5-1 with TRBJ2-3; 7 nucleotides match TRBD2. Germline V lookup: CDR1 SGHRS, CDR2 YFSETQ. This CDR3 has 15 residues. The V segment lost 1 base and the J segment 2 bases; nucleotides outside the gene matches: 4. The DNA for the CDR3 is TGCGCCAGCAGCTTGACGGGACTATACACAGATACGCAGTATTTT. This gives the protein CASSLTGLYTDTQYF.

The chain uses TRBV11-2 and TRBJ2-2; tentative D call: TRBD1 (6 bases). V was cut by 5 bases and J by 3 bases, with 10 bases left in between. Germline V CDR1 and CDR2: SGHAT, FQNNGV. The CDR3 is 14 amino acids. DNA for the CDR3: TGTGCCAGCAGCCAGGGGCAGGACACCGGGGAGCTGTTTTTT. Translated: CASSQGQDTGELFF. The whole variable domain, filled in from reference TRBV11-2 and TRBJ2-2, reads EAGVAQSPRYKIIEKRQSVAFWCNPISGHATLYWYQQILGQGPKLLIQFQNNGVVDDSQLPKDRFSAERLKGVDSTLKIQPAKLEDSAVYLCASSQGQDTGELFFGEGSRLTVL.

The rearrangement uses TRBV5-4 and TRBJ1-4; possibly TRBD1 for D (6 bases). Trimming took off 4 bases at V and 6 bases at J, with 16 bases between the two ends. The V gene's germline CDR1 is SGHNT and CDR2 YYREEE (reference sequence). CDR3 size: 15 residues. In DNA, the CDR3 is TGTGCCAGCAGCATCAACAGGGAGGGAGATGAAAAACTGTTTTTT. Residues: CASSINREGDEKLFF.

The chain carries TRBV7-6 and TRBJ2-3; 11 bases fit TRBD2. V shed 5 bases, J shed 2 bases, and the junction held 6 bases outside the gene matches. The CDR3 runs 16 residues. Per the germline V gene, CDR1 is SGHVS and CDR2 is FNYEAQ. The CDR3 spells CASSAVSGGDTDTQYF. DNA for the CDR3: TGTGCCAGCAGCGCCGTTAGCGGGGGGGACACAGATACGCAGTATTTT.

This clone was recorded once. This chain uses TRBV4-2 with TRBJ2-1; TRBD2 agrees at 9 bases. CDR1 and CDR2 (germline): LGHNA, YNFKEQ. The CDR3 runs 16 residues. The V and J ends lost 2 bases and 4 bases, in that order; junction bases with no gene match: 6. Here the CDR3 DNA reads TGTGCCAGCAGCCAACCTAGCGGGGAGAATTACAATGAGCAGTTCTTC. Amino acid sequence: CASSQPSGENYNEQFF.

J is TRBJ2-3 and V is TRBV2; D is ambiguous. The CDR3 contains 14 residues. Germline V gene lookup returns CDR1 SNHLY and CDR2 FYNNEI. V gave up 1 base and J gave up 0 bases, with 5 bases separating them. As DNA, the CDR3 is TGTGCCAGCAGTGAAGGGCTGAGCACAGATACGCAGTATTTT. Amino acids: CASSEGLSTDTQYF.

The V gene is TRBV5-1, the J gene TRBJ2-5; 9 bases fit TRBD2. Germline CDR1 and CDR2: SGHRS and YFSETQ. The CDR3 consists of 16 residues. V trimming: 2 bases; J trimming: 2 bases; junction bases outside the gene matches: 7. The CDR3, as DNA: TGCGCCAGCAGCTTTTTCGCGGGGGGGTCTCAAGAGACCCAGTACTTC. This codes for CASSFFAGGSQETQYF.

This clone came up many times. The V gene is TRBV18, the J gene TRBJ1-1; possible D gene TRBD1, 6 bases. The CDR3 has 16 amino acids. Germline lookup yields CDR1 KGHSH and CDR2 LQKENI. V lost 3 bases and J 3 bases, leaving 17 bases between the germline ends. The CDR3 DNA reads as TGTGCCAGCTCACCCCTAGGGGGGGTCCGAGACACTGAAGCTTTCTTT. As protein: CASSPLGGVRDTEAFF.

This chain links TRBV10-1 with TRBJ1-2; no firm D call. The CDR3 is made up of 13 amino acids. The germline V gene encodes CDR1 WNHNN and CDR2 SYGVQD (reference sequence). The V and J ends lost 3 bases and 5 bases respectively, with 10 bases between them. The CDR3 bases are TGCGCCAGCAGTGAAAGCGGGCTTTATGGCTACACCTTC. Translating it yields CASSESGLYGYTF.

A single count supports this clone. This chain connects TRBV7-8 to TRBJ2-1, with D unclear. Trimming took off 5 bases at V and 9 bases at J, with 11 bases between the two ends. There are 12 residues in the CDR3. Germline CDR1 reads SGHVS; CDR2 reads FQNEAQ. CDR3 DNA: TGTGCCAGCAGCCAGAGCCGAGGTGAGCAGTTCTTC. It yields the protein CASSQSRGEQFF. Full variable domain (outside the CDR3, taken from reference TRBV7-8 and TRBJ2-1): GAGVSQSPRYKVAKRGQDVALRCDPISGHVSLFWYQQALGQGPEFLTYFQNEAQLDKSGLPSDRFFAERPEGSVSTLKIQRTQQEDSAVYLCASSQSRGEQFFGPGTRLTVL.

The J gene is TRBJ2-7, the V gene TRBV27; D remains ambiguous. This CDR3 region has 13 residues. The V gene lost 1 base and the J gene lost 7 bases, with 11 bases spanning the gap. CDR1 and CDR2 from the germline V gene are MNHEY and SMNVEV (reference sequence). Here the CDR3 reads CASSLLSYREQYF. The CDR3 nucleotides read TGTGCCAGCAGTTTATTGTCTTATCGGGAGCAGTACTTC.

This clone was counted a single time. This chain joins TRBV29-1 and TRBJ2-2; TRBD1 agrees at 10 bases. The CDR3 runs 14 residues. Germline loops: CDR1 SQVTM, CDR2 ANQGSEA. Trimming cost V 3 bases and J 6 bases; bases outside gene matches: 4. The CDR3 bases are TGCAGCGTTGATGGGACAGGGGTGTCCGGGGAGCTGTTTTTT. Translation gives CSVDGTGVSGELFF.

The J gene is TRBJ1-5, the V gene TRBV7-8, with D possibly TRBD1 on 6 matching bases. The CDR3 runs 16 residues. With 1 base removed from V and 4 bases from J, the gap between germline ends came to 14 bases. Per germline, CDR1 SGHVS and CDR2 FQNEAQ. The chain's CDR3 is CASSLGQAVGNQPQHF. The CDR3 nucleotides are TGTGCCAGCAGCTTAGGACAGGCAGTGGGGAATCAGCCCCAGCATTTT.

Written as DNA, the CDR3 is TGCGCCAGCAGTGAACAGTTGAACACTGAAGCTTTCTTT. Its translation is CASSEQLNTEAFF. J is TRBJ1-1 and V is TRBV10-1; the D is unclear. The CDR3 spans 13 residues. Germline values: CDR1 WNHNN, CDR2 SYGVQD (reference sequence). The V end lost 3 bases, the J end lost 0 bases, and 5 bases lay between the germline ends.

This clone was observed a few times. The V gene is TRBV4-3, the J gene TRBJ2-1; D gene uncertain. Trimming pared 3 bases from V and 12 bases from J, leaving 15 bases between. Germline-derived CDR1 and CDR2 are LGHNA and YSLEER. The CDR3 length is 13 residues. The chain's CDR3 is CASSHLRERPQFF. Written as DNA, the CDR3 is TGCGCCAGCAGCCACCTTCGAGAGCGCCCGCAGTTCTTC.

The chain uses TRBV19 and TRBJ2-7, with 8 bases identical to TRBD2. With 3 bases clipped from V and 4 bases from J, the junction kept 8 bases outside the gene matches. CDR3 length: 15 residues. The germline V gene has CDR1 LNHDA and CDR2 SQIVND (reference sequence). This CDR3 is CASSMSSSGSYEQYF. The CDR3 DNA is TGTGCCAGTAGTATGTCTAGCAGCGGGAGTTACGAGCAGTACTTC.

This rearrangement joins TRBV30 to TRBJ1-2; 11 nucleotides align to TRBD1. This CDR3 spans 15 amino acids. Germline assignment: CDR1 GTSNPN and CDR2 SVGIG (reference sequence). After removal of 4 bases from V and 3 bases from J, the junction contained 7 bases not matched to a gene. The CDR3 protein is CAWTQGTGGHYGYTF. Here the CDR3 DNA reads TGTGCCTGGACGCAGGGGACAGGGGGACACTATGGCTACACCTTC.

This clone was counted only a few times. Other DNA sequences from this sample encode an identical CDR3 as well. The chain carries TRBV15 and TRBJ2-2; no definite D call. CDR3 size: 14 residues. Germline V CDR1 and CDR2: LNHNV, YYDKDF (reference sequence). V was trimmed by 0 bases and J by 6 bases, leaving 8 bases between them. The CDR3 region has the DNA TGTGCCACCAGCAGAGACCGAGTGGCCGGGGAGCTGTTTTTT. Its protein product is CATSRDRVAGELFF.

This chain links TRBV30 with TRBJ1-4, with a weak D call TRBD1 (5 bases). This CDR3 contains 14 residues. Trimming took off 0 bases at V and 8 bases at J, with 13 bases between the two ends. Germline V CDR1 and CDR2: GTSNPN, SVGIG (reference sequence). The CDR3 spells CAWSVGGVGEKLFF. CDR3 bases: TGTGCCTGGAGTGTCGGGGGTGTAGGAGAAAAACTGTTTTTT.

This clone has only one observation. The rearrangement links TRBV28 to TRBJ1-5; D not resolved. Per the germline V gene, CDR1 is MDHEN and CDR2 is SYDVKM. Trimming cost V 7 bases and J 0 bases, with 4 bases left between them. The CDR3 covers 12 residues. The CDR3 sequence is CASTSSNQPQHF. In DNA form, the CDR3 reads TGTGCCAGCACGTCTAGCAATCAGCCCCAGCATTTT.

This clone occurred once. The rearrangement joins TRBV3-1 (or the pseudogene TRBV3-2) to TRBJ2-1; the D gene is possibly TRBD2 (5 bases). The germline V gene encodes CDR1 LGHDT and CDR2 YNNKEL (reference sequence). This CDR3 is built from 16 residues. With 0 bases removed from V and 0 bases from J, the gap between germline ends came to 9 bases. The CDR3 nucleotides are TGTGCCAGCAGCCAAGACGACCGGGACTCCTACAATGAGCAGTTCTTC. Residues: CASSQDDRDSYNEQFF.

The V gene is TRBV9, the J gene TRBJ2-1; weak D call: TRBD2 (6 bases). Germline values: CDR1 SGDLS, CDR2 YYNGEE. The CDR3 covers 15 residues. V lost 1 base, J lost 7 bases, and 15 bases lay in between. CDR3 protein: CASSVTSGQVNEQFF. Written as DNA, the CDR3 is TGTGCCAGCAGCGTAACAAGCGGGCAGGTGAATGAGCAGTTCTTC.

CDR3 sequence: CASSLFSGGGAQDNEQFF. CDR3 in DNA: TGTGCCAGCAGCTTATTCTCGGGAGGGGGCGCTCAGGACAATGAGCAGTTCTTC. The genes are TRBV7-8 and TRBJ2-1; tentative D call: TRBD2 (8 bases). CDR3 length: 18 residues. V lost 2 bases and J lost 5, with 22 bases in between. The germline CDR1 and CDR2 sequences are SGHVS and FQNEAQ.

The rearrangement joins TRBV5-6 to TRBJ2-3; D not resolved. Germline loops: CDR1 SGHDT, CDR2 YYEEEE. V dropped 0 bases and J dropped 5 bases, with 7 bases sitting between them. The CDR3 length is 13 residues. CDR3 nucleotide sequence: TGTGCCAGCAGCTTGGCGGTTGGAGATACGCAGTATTTT. It codes for CASSLAVGDTQYF. Variable domain in full (rest from reference TRBV5-6 and TRBJ2-3): DAGVTQSPTHLIKTRGQQVTLRCSPKSGHDTVSWYQQALGQGPQFIFQYYEEEERQRGNFPDRFSGHQFPNYSSELNVNALLLGDSALYLCASSLAVGDTQYFGPGTRLTVL.

V usage is TRBV5-1 and J usage is TRBJ2-3; TRBD2 agrees at 9 bases. Germline-derived CDR1 and CDR2 are SGHRS and YFSETQ. V lost 0 bases and J lost 8; bases outside the gene matches: 4. The CDR3 extends over 14 amino acids. The CDR3 DNA reads TGCGCCAGCAGCTTGGGACTAGCGGAAGGTACGCAGTATTTT. Residues: CASSLGLAEGTQYF.

With respect to this clone: A junction boundary mismatches the germline segment, possibly from a read error. The V gene is TRBV7-7, the J gene TRBJ2-3; TRBD1 might be the D (6 bases). The germline CDR1 and CDR2 sequences are SSHAT and FNYEAQ (reference sequence). The CDR3 totals 14 residues. CDR3 region: CASSPATGQVTQYF. DNA for the CDR3: TGTGCTAGCAGTCCAGCGACAGGCCAGGTTACGCAGTATTTT.

V is TRBV3-1 (or the pseudogene TRBV3-2) and J is TRBJ2-1; D remains ambiguous. This CDR3 region has 13 residues. In germline, CDR1 is LGHDT, CDR2 YNNKEL (reference sequence). The ends were cut back, 2 bases at V and 9 bases at J, with 11 bases in the middle. The CDR3 sequence is CASSQMVSSEQFF. CDR3 coding DNA: TGTGCCAGCAGCCAAATGGTTTCTAGTGAGCAGTTCTTC.